This TCR beta chain was obtained from a study of early T cells in non-severe SARS-CoV-2 infection. About the study: Bulk RNA taken from unsorted whole blood was sequenced, leaving chains unpaired.

Attached unique molecular identifiers marked individual cDNA molecules. TCRdb re-called the 5' RACE reads with MiXCR, one entry per CDR3 protein. The data contain roughly 53,000 distinct CDR3 sequences, approximately 12% of them singletons. CDR1 is MNHEY and CDR2 is SVGEGT in the germline V gene. There are 17 residues in the CDR3. J was trimmed by 5 bases and V by 1 base; bases with no gene match: 9. This specimen was whole blood, taken at baseline. The origin of this receptor is an adult who was a healthcare worker with PCR-confirmed SARS-CoV-2 infection or an uninfected control (not recorded which). This chain connects TRBV6-2 or TRBV6-3 to TRBJ2-7, with 12 bases identical to TRBD2. The CDR3 sequence is CASSYLTSGRRENEQYF. Written as DNA, the CDR3 is TGTGCCAGCAGTTACTTGACTAGCGGGAGAAGAGAAAACGAGCAGTACTTC.